This record covers a single TCR beta chain. This entry comes from a study of blood T cell repertoires in COVID-19. Looking at the study overall: Both acute and convalescent COVID-19 samples were obtained from the United States, Italy and Spain.

The CDR3 is 15 amino acids. V lost 2 bases and J 0 bases, leaving 9 bases between the germline ends. In germline, CDR1 is SGDLS, CDR2 YYNGEE. The protocol was immunoSEQ multiplex PCR, while the TCRdb copy is restricted to in-frame clones and leaves out a portion. This sample yields 90,000 or so clones, of which roughly 91% are seen a single time; more than 6% belongs to the top ten. The chain recombines TRBV9 with TRBJ2-1; tentative D call: TRBD1 (5 bases). This sequence originates from a young man with COVID-19, enrolled during active disease. The material sequenced was peripheral blood. The CDR3 reads CASSVRGSSYNEQFF. The CDR3 nucleotides are TGTGCCAGCAGCGTTAGGGGAAGCTCCTACAATGAGCAGTTCTTC.